This TCR beta chain was captured by sequencing in a study of CD8+ T cells in alopecia areata. Turning to the study itself: It was oral tofacitinib, at 5 to 10 mg twice daily, that treated patients received. People stayed on tofacitinib for 6 to 18 months, then stopped the drug for 6 months.

Specimens obtained from alopecia areata patients comprised lesional scalp punch biopsies and peripheral blood. The ends were cut back, 7 bases at V and 0 bases at J, with 7 bases in the middle. This CDR3 spans 12 amino acids. Looked up from germline, CDR1 is SNHLY and CDR2 is FYNNEI. After isolation, RNA underwent reverse transcription to generate cDNA as the sequencing template. TCRdb's table, derived via immunoSEQ multiplex PCR, lists solely in-frame clones and lacks some. This sample has 90,000 to 100,000 clones, with about 40% found just once. Broader study findings: Affected scalp, especially in alopecia totalis/universalis, had a higher clonality than normal scalp did.

As concerns this clone: Antigen unknown.

This chain joins TRBV2 and TRBJ2-7; no reliable D call. Input material: CD4+ T cells sorted from blood. The receptor comes from a human donor with alopecia areata. CDR3 protein: CASTPDSYEQYF. CDR3 bases: TGTGCCAGCACCCCAGACTCCTACGAGCAGTACTTC.